This is a list of T cell receptor beta chains from one sample in a study of blood T cell repertoires in COVID-19. This table comes from immunoSEQ multiplex PCR, and its TCRdb copy is limited to in-frame clones, with some not included. Here the sample spans around 85,000 clones, roughly 87% being singletons. The source material was peripheral blood. Every receptor here comes from a man aged 55-75 years with acute or convalescent COVID-19. The CDR3 runs from the conserved cysteine through the conserved F or W. A D gene is named only where the DNA matches it firmly.

V,J,length,D,CDR3,DNA
TRBV7-2,TRBJ2-7,17,TRBD2,CASSLTWAAGGSYEQYF,TGTGCCAGCAGCTTGACTTGGGCGGCGGGGGGTTCCTACGAGCAGTACTTC
TRBV7-2,TRBJ2-5,15,NA,CASSPSSLARETQYF,TGTGCCAGCAGCCCTTCTTCCCTAGCACGAGAGACCCAGTACTTC
TRBV7-9,TRBJ2-5,15,NA,CASSLSGSPQETQYF,TGTGCCAGCAGCTTAAGTGGCAGTCCTCAAGAGACCCAGTACTTC
TRBV7-7,TRBJ2-1,15,TRBD1,CASSPPGQGPTEQFF,TGTGCTAGCAGCCCACCGGGACAGGGCCCTACTGAGCAGTTCTTC
TRBV11-2,TRBJ2-7,13,NA,CASSFRQGWEQYF,TGTGCCAGCAGCTTTCGTCAGGGCTGGGAGCAGTACTTC
TRBV6-2/TRBV6-3,TRBJ1-2,15,TRBD1,CASSYSRQGARDYTF,TGTGCCAGCAGTTACTCGCGACAGGGGGCACGGGACTACACCTTC
TRBV19,TRBJ2-5,15,NA,CASSIKQGRQETQYF,TGTGCCAGTAGTATCAAGCAGGGCAGACAAGAGACCCAGTACTTC
TRBV19,TRBJ2-1,14,NA,CASSPALELDEQFF,TGTGCCAGTAGTCCTGCCTTAGAGTTGGATGAGCAGTTCTTC
TRBV7-8,TRBJ1-5,14,NA,CASSLDRTAGHQHF,TGTGCCAGCAGCTTAGATAGGACCGCGGGGCACCAGCATTTT
TRBV12-3/TRBV12-4,TRBJ1-2,12,NA,CASSMDSYGYTF,TGTGCCAGCAGTATGGACAGTTATGGCTACACCTTC
TRBV5-8,TRBJ2-7,12,NA,CASSLELYEQYF,TGTGCCAGCAGCTTGGAACTTTACGAGCAGTACTTC
TRBV30,TRBJ2-7,13,NA,CAWSPGRPYEQYF,TGTGCCTGGAGTCCGGGGAGGCCCTACGAGCAGTACTTC
TRBV4-3,TRBJ2-7,17,NA,CASSQESGVQGNYEQYF,TGCGCCAGCAGCCAAGAATCGGGAGTCCAAGGTAACTACGAGCAGTACTTC
TRBV18,TRBJ2-1,16,TRBD1,CASSPYFQGADNEQFF,TGTGCCAGCTCACCCTATTTTCAGGGGGCCGACAATGAGCAGTTCTTC
TRBV18,TRBJ2-6,15,TRBD1,CASSPTGVGANVLTF,TGTGCCAGCTCTCCTACAGGGGTTGGGGCCAACGTCCTGACTTTC
TRBV5-4,TRBJ2-2,18,TRBD2,CASSLGLAGGGGTGELFF,TGTGCCAGCAGCCTCGGCCTAGCGGGGGGCGGCGGCACCGGGGAGCTGTTTTTT
TRBV5-4,TRBJ2-7,16,NA,CASSSTGPGTLREQYF,TGTGCCAGCAGCTCCACGGGCCCGGGAACACTAAGGGAGCAGTACTTC